This T cell receptor (beta chain) was sequenced in a study of T cells in Graves' hyperthyroidism and ophthalmopathy. Study observations and caveats: The blood repertoire included most of the expanded thyroid clonotypes above 0.001.

A remark on this clonotype: What it recognizes is unknown.

Graves' hyperthyroidism was deemed stable given no ophthalmopathy progression within 18 months. More than 9.5 ml fresh peripheral blood yielded the PBMCs. V dropped 5 bases and J dropped 3 bases, with 20 bases sitting between them. The CDR3 length is 16 residues. Germline lookup yields CDR1 SEHNR and CDR2 FQNEAQ (reference sequence). The source material, RNA transcripts, was used to amplify TCR beta CDR3 regions. A set of HTBI primers served as the primers for a first-round RT-PCR of the TCR CDR3. Using its own MiXCR run on the multiplex PCR reads, TCRdb lists one record per CDR3 protein. The sample lists around 340,000 distinct CDR3 sequences; 11% to 15% were seen once.

The TCR sequence derives from a woman aged 25 to 45 with Graves' hyperthyroidism. V usage is TRBV7-9 and J usage is TRBJ2-7, with TRBD1 as a possible D gene (5 bases). Sequencing was performed on blood. Written as DNA, the CDR3 is TGTGCCAGCAGCCCCGCCAGGGCCCGATCCCTCTACGAGCAGTACTTC. As protein: CASSPARARSLYEQYF.